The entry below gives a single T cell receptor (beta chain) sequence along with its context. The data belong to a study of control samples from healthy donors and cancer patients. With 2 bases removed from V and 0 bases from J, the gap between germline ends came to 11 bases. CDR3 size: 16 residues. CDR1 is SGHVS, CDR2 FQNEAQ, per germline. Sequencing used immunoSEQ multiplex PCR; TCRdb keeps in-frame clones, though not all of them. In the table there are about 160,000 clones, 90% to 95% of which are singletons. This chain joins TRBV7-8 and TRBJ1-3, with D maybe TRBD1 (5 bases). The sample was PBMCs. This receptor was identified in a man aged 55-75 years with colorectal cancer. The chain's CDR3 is CASSLRGRNSGNTIYF. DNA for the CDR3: TGTGCCAGCAGCTTAAGGGGCCGAAACTCTGGAAACACCATATATTTT.